These 5 T cell receptor beta chains were all obtained from the same sample, sequenced in a study of tumor-infiltrating lymphocytes in primary liver carcinoma. TCR beta cDNA came from about 500 ng total RNA, primed with a constant-region primer. For TCR beta, libraries were produced by three nested multiplex PCR rounds using slightly modified ARM-PCR. Use of TRBV1-TRBV30 forward primers with a C-beta reverse primer characterized the first two PCR rounds, which lasted about 10 cycles each. TCRdb reanalysed the multiplex PCR reads using MiXCR and keeps one entry per CDR3 protein. The table shows under 110,000 distinct CDR3 sequences, with around 71% occurring only once. Co-extraction yielded RNA and DNA from around 20-30 mg of unsorted bulk tissue. Specimen: liver tumor tissue from sampling region 2. The subset denotes: tumor region T2, inferior pole. All receptors come from a woman aged 60-75 years with primary liver carcinoma and hepatitis B virus infection.

The V call is TRBV11-1, the J call TRBJ1-5; 7 bases are a match to TRBD1. CDR1 SGHAT and CDR2 FQDESV come from the germline V gene (reference sequence). CDR3 length equals 14 residues. V lost 4 bases and J lost 4; bases outside the gene matches: 4. CDR3 in amino acids: CASSSVQGNQPQHF. The CDR3 DNA follows: TGTGCCAGCAGCTCGGTACAGGGGAATCAGCCCCAGCATTTT.

This clonotype has just a few counts. The junction differs from germline at one of its ends, possibly a read error. V and J are TRBV11-3 and TRBJ2-2; D perhaps matches TRBD1 (5 bases). This CDR3 is built from 18 residues. CDR1 is SGHNT, CDR2 YENEEA, per germline. CDR3 bases: TGTGCCAGCAGCTTAGATGTCCTGACAGACACGAACACCGTGGAGCTGTTTTTT. This gives the protein CASSLDVLTDTNTVELFF.

Details on this clonotype: Given a much more abundant clone one base away, this may be a read error. The chain recombines TRBV6-1 with TRBJ1-4, with a possible D match to TRBD1 (5 bases). Per the germline V gene, CDR1 is MNHNS and CDR2 is SASEGT. The CDR3 contains 14 residues. The CDR3 sequence: CTSSEGVGHEKLSF. For the CDR3, the DNA is TGTACCAGCAGTGAAGGGGTCGGGCATGAAAAACTGTCTTTT.

In this sample, this clonotype turned up many times. The V gene is TRBV6-6, the J gene TRBJ2-5; D perhaps matches TRBD1 (5 bases). CDR1 is MNHNY and CDR2 is SVGAGI in the germline V gene (reference sequence). The V end lost 6 bases, the J end lost 7 bases, and 21 bases lay between the germline ends. The CDR3 has 15 amino acids. The CDR3 DNA follows: TGTGCCAGCAGCCTGGACACCAGATTGCTGGGGACCCAGTACTTC. It codes for CASSLDTRLLGTQYF.

On this clonotype: The conserved final phenylalanine or tryptophan is absent from the CDR3, which likely points to a read error. The chain combines TRBV11-3 with TRBJ2-1, with TRBD2 matching over 9 bases. CDR3 size: 18 residues. CDR1 SGHNT and CDR2 YENEEA come from the germline V gene. The CDR3, as DNA: TGTGGCAGCAGCTTAGATCAAGGCGGGAGGGCCGGCTACAATGAGCAGTTCTCC. It translates to CGSSLDQGGRAGYNEQFS.